This T cell receptor beta chain appears in the sequencing data of a study of response to subunit inactivated influenza vaccine. General study points: Each seasonal flu vaccination may recruit only limited new T cells, authors suggested.

The CDR3 runs to 13 residues. Germline CDR1 DFQATT, CDR2 SNEGSKA (reference sequence). Deletions cut 3 bases from V and 6 bases from J, with 11 bases between. TCRdb analysed the RT-PCR reads with MiXCR anew, one entry per CDR3 protein. This table has more than 700,000 distinct CDR3 sequences, approximately 22% appearing once. On this clonotype itself: Its matching antigen is unknown.

The TCR originated in a middle-aged man who received an inactivated influenza vaccine. The chain uses TRBV20-1 and TRBJ2-2; D is possibly TRBD1 (6 bases). Sequenced here: PBMCs from blood, sampled less than 6 days after vaccination. The CDR3 coding sequence is TGCAGTGCTAGGCAGGGGTCCTCCGGGGAGCTGTTTTTT. Encoded protein: CSARQGSSGELFF.